This passage covers 16 T cell receptor beta chains from one sample sequenced in a study of blood T cell repertoires in COVID-19. Sequencing was performed with immunoSEQ multiplex PCR; in TCRdb, only in-frame clones are kept and a portion is missing. In the table there are around 100,000 clones, 90% of which are singletons. The sequenced sample was peripheral blood. The receptors come from a man aged 50-59 years with acute or convalescent COVID-19.

The chain joins TRBV7-2 to TRBJ2-7; D is perhaps TRBD1 (6 bases). V was clipped by 2 bases and J by 2 bases, with 19 bases between them. The CDR3 is 17 amino acids. The V gene's germline CDR1 is SGHTA and CDR2 FQGNSA. The CDR3 region is CASSLPRDILLPYEQYF. CDR3 nucleotides: TGTGCCAGCAGCTTACCCCGGGACATACTCCTCCCCTACGAGCAGTACTTC.

The genes are TRBV7-8 and TRBJ2-7; possible D gene TRBD2, 6 bases. Germline-derived CDR1 and CDR2 are SGHVS and FQNEAQ. This CDR3 spans 12 amino acids. V was clipped by 5 bases and J by 11 bases, with 16 bases between them. CDR3 loop: CASSTISSAEYF. CDR3 sequence (DNA): TGTGCCAGCAGCACAATTTCTAGCGCGGAGTACTTC.

The chain uses TRBV4-3 and TRBJ1-3, with D hard to call. The germline V gene encodes CDR1 LGHNA and CDR2 YSLEER. The CDR3 contains 16 residues. V was trimmed by 0 bases and J by 0 bases, leaving 9 bases between them. This chain's CDR3 is CASSQDPAGSGNTIYF. CDR3 DNA: TGCGCCAGCAGCCAAGATCCCGCGGGCTCTGGAAACACCATATATTTT.

This sequence joins TRBV28 and TRBJ1-6, with 7 positions matching TRBD1. Germline-derived CDR1 and CDR2 are MDHEN and SYDVKM. V shed 1 base and J 7 bases; nucleotides not matched to a gene: 10. The CDR3 contains 17 residues. The CDR3 region is CASSLSSMTGRNSPLHF. CDR3 sequence (DNA): TGTGCCAGCAGTTTATCATCCATGACAGGGAGGAATTCACCCCTCCACTTT.

This clone was recorded once. The V and J genes are TRBV27 and TRBJ2-3, with 10 bases that match TRBD2. In germline, CDR1 is MNHEY, CDR2 SMNVEV (reference sequence). V lost 4 bases to trimming and J lost 7 bases; unmatched junction nucleotides: 11. This CDR3 has 16 amino acids. This CDR3 reads CASSSPSGSTLHTQYF. For the CDR3, the DNA is TGTGCCAGCAGTTCTCCTAGCGGGAGTACGCTTCATACGCAGTATTTT.

This chain joins TRBV6-5 and TRBJ2-3, with 7 bases lining up with TRBD2. The ends lost 2 bases at V and 2 bases at J; junction bases unmatched: 4. CDR1 is MNHEY and CDR2 is SVGAGI in the germline V gene. The CDR3 is 15 amino acids. CDR3 sequence reads: CASSYVGTNTDTQYF. The CDR3 DNA is TGTGCCAGCAGTTACGTTGGGACTAACACAGATACGCAGTATTTT.

This rearrangement joins TRBV29-1 to TRBJ2-1; D is unclear. The CDR3 consists of 14 residues. Trimming removed 2 bases at V and 0 bases at J, with 8 bases between. CDR1 is SQVTM and CDR2 is ANQGSEA in the germline V gene. The CDR3 region is CSVERLSSYNEQFF. DNA of the CDR3: TGCAGCGTTGAAAGATTGAGCTCCTACAATGAGCAGTTCTTC.

V is TRBV7-9 and J is TRBJ2-1; 8 bases map to TRBD2. Germline loops: CDR1 SEHNR, CDR2 FQNEAQ (reference sequence). This CDR3 spans 19 amino acids. Trimming took 4 bases from V and 0 from J; bases not matched to a gene: 14. The CDR3 DNA follows: TGTGCCAGCAGCTACGTAAACTTTAGCGGGACCCTCTCCTACAATGAGCAGTTCTTC. This codes for CASSYVNFSGTLSYNEQFF. The full variable domain, its missing parts supplied by reference TRBV7-9 and TRBJ2-1, is DTGVSQNPRHKITKRGQNVTFRCDPISEHNRLYWYRQTLGQGPEFLTYFQNEAQLEKSRLLSDRFSAERPKGSFSTLEIQRTEQGDSAMYLCASSYVNFSGTLSYNEQFFGPGTRLTVL.

This clone occurred a few times. V gene TRBV27 combines with J gene TRBJ2-7; 9 nucleotides agree with TRBD2. After removal of 6 bases from V and 1 base from J, the junction contained 10 bases not matched to a gene. CDR1 and CDR2 (germline): MNHEY, SMNVEV (reference sequence). CDR3 length equals 16 residues. CDR3 sequence: CASSYGSGSVSYEQYF. The DNA of the CDR3 is TGTGCCAGCAGCTATGGTAGCGGGAGTGTTTCCTACGAGCAGTACTTC.

J is TRBJ2-7 and V is TRBV7-2; 12 bases are a match to TRBD2. The CDR3 covers 13 residues. Germline V gene sequence: CDR1 SGHTA, CDR2 FQGNSA. The V gene end was trimmed by 8 bases and the J gene end by 5 bases; junction bases not matched to a gene: 4. The CDR3 loop reads CASRTSGTNEQYF. The CDR3, as DNA: TGTGCCAGCCGGACTAGCGGGACCAACGAGCAGTACTTC.

This clone has only a few counts. The chain is built from TRBV5-6 and TRBJ1-2; 10 positions agree with TRBD1. After removal of 5 bases from V and 7 bases from J, the junction contained 5 bases not matched to a gene. CDR1 SGHDT and CDR2 YYEEEE come from the germline V gene. The CDR3 totals 13 residues. The CDR3 nucleotides are TGTGCCAGCAGTCCGGACAGGGGGGCTGGCTACACCTTC. Translating it yields CASSPDRGAGYTF.

V is TRBV3-1 (or the pseudogene TRBV3-2) and J is TRBJ2-3; D unclear. This CDR3 is built from 13 residues. The germline V gene encodes CDR1 LGHDT and CDR2 YNNKEL (reference sequence). Trimming took off 2 bases at V and 4 bases at J, with 7 bases between the two ends. CDR3 loop: CASSQFSADTQYF. In DNA form, the CDR3 reads TGTGCCAGCAGCCAATTTTCGGCAGATACGCAGTATTTT.

This clone was picked up one time. The chain has TRBV27 and TRBJ1-4, with 7 positions matching TRBD1. Trimming removed 2 bases from V and 4 bases from J; junction bases left unmatched: 1. The CDR3 sequence is 14 residues long. The germline gives CDR1 MNHEY, CDR2 SMNVEV (reference sequence). The CDR3 loop reads CASSLAGGNEKLFF. As DNA, the CDR3 is TGTGCCAGCAGTTTAGCAGGGGGTAATGAAAAACTGTTTTTT.

This clone has only one observation. The chain carries TRBV27 and TRBJ2-3, with D possibly TRBD1 on 6 matching bases. Germline V gene sequence: CDR1 MNHEY, CDR2 SMNVEV (reference sequence). This CDR3 is 16 amino acids long. With 5 bases removed from V and 1 base from J, the gap between germline ends came to 16 bases. The CDR3 DNA sequence: TGTGCCAGCAGTCAGCAGGGGATATGGGGCACAGATACGCAGTATTTT. Encoded protein: CASSQQGIWGTDTQYF.

The chain joins TRBV5-1 to TRBJ2-1, with 7 bases that match TRBD2. The V and J ends lost 5 bases and 5 bases, in that order; junction bases with no gene match: 7. CDR3 size: 14 residues. Germline values: CDR1 SGHRS, CDR2 YFSETQ. The CDR3 nucleotides are TGCGCCAGCAGTCGGGGGAGCGGGGACAATGAGCAGTTCTTC. This sequence encodes CASSRGSGDNEQFF.

This clone was counted once. This rearrangement joins TRBV1 to TRBJ2-1; TRBD2, the table's D call, lacks a check against the DNA. TRBV1 counts as a pseudogene. CDR3 size: 16 residues. CDR3: CTSSQVSSGRRDEQFF. The CDR3 DNA sequence: TGCACCAGCAGCCAAGTTTCTAGCGGGAGGCGAGATGAGCAGTTCTTC.